The 11 T cell receptor beta chains below come from one sample, sequenced in a study of blood T cell repertoires in COVID-19. Some clones are missing from TCRdb's copy, which holds only in-frame ones; the method was immunoSEQ multiplex PCR. The repertoire includes some 240,000 clones, 87% of them detected once, and about 7% sits in the top ten. The sample comprised peripheral blood. The receptors were gathered from a man aged 60-69 years who had recovered from COVID-19.

J is TRBJ2-2 and V is TRBV5-1; tentative D call: TRBD1 (6 bases). The CDR3 runs to 16 residues. CDR1 and CDR2 (germline): SGHRS, YFSETQ. V lost 0 bases and J lost 4, with 13 bases in between. CDR3 sequence: CASSLAQGMRTGELFF. In DNA form, the CDR3 reads TGCGCCAGCAGCTTGGCACAGGGTATGCGCACCGGGGAGCTGTTTTTT.

The chain employs TRBV9 and TRBJ2-2, with 15 bases fitting TRBD2. Germline V gives CDR1 SGDLS, CDR2 YYNGEE. With 0 bases clipped from V and 4 bases from J, the junction kept 7 bases outside the gene matches. The CDR3 consists of 19 residues. The CDR3 DNA reads TGTGCCAGCAGCGTAGACGGACTAGCGGGGGGGCCTGGCACCGGGGAGCTGTTTTTT. Encoded protein: CASSVDGLAGGPGTGELFF.

This chain uses TRBV6-5 with TRBJ1-2, with a weak D call TRBD1 (6 bases). Germline values: CDR1 MNHEY, CDR2 SVGAGI. The CDR3 contains 13 residues. V was trimmed by 6 bases and J by 8 bases, leaving 16 bases between them. In nucleotides, the CDR3 is TGTGCCAGCAGCTTACAGGGTGCTGAGGGCTACACCTTC. Translating gives CASSLQGAEGYTF.

The chain uses TRBV10-3 and TRBJ1-1; TRBD1 is a possible D gene (5 bases). The CDR3 runs 17 residues. V was cut by 2 bases and J by 1 base, with 17 bases left in between. Germline V lookup: CDR1 ENHRY, CDR2 SYGVKD. CDR3 DNA sequence: TGTGCCATCAGTGAGAGGCCAGGCTGGCAGGGGAACACTGAAGCTTTCTTT. Translating gives CAISERPGWQGNTEAFF.

Details on this clone: Since the CDR3 does not end with the conserved phenylalanine or tryptophan, this likely comes from a read error. The limits of the CDR3 on the DNA are not certain, so only TCRdb's listed CDR3 is given. CDR3 loop: CATSSELGSG. This rearrangement joins TRBV15 to TRBJ2-7; the table calls TRBD2, which could not be checked here. The CDR3 region is 10 residues in length, termini included. Germline CDR1 is LNHNV and CDR2 is YYDKDF (reference sequence).

V is TRBV29-1 and J is TRBJ1-1, with D maybe TRBD1 (6 bases). Per the germline V gene, CDR1 is SQVTM and CDR2 is ANQGSEA. The V end was cut by 7 bases, the J end by 4 bases, with 16 bases between. The CDR3 is 13 amino acids. The CDR3 spells CSGARGRGTEAFF. CDR3 DNA: TGCAGCGGCGCCAGGGGTAGGGGCACTGAAGCTTTCTTT.

The count of this clone is one. The chain combines TRBV18 with TRBJ1-1; TRBD1 aligns across 7 bases. The CDR3 is 15 residues long. Germline V gene lookup returns CDR1 KGHSH and CDR2 LQKENI. Trimming cost V 3 bases and J 4 bases; bases outside gene matches: 8. The CDR3 region is CASSPQGGLGTEAFF. The CDR3 DNA reads TGTGCCAGCTCACCCCAGGGGGGCCTGGGCACTGAAGCTTTCTTT.

This sequence joins TRBV5-6 and TRBJ1-4; maybe TRBD1 (5 bases). CDR1 and CDR2 from the germline V gene are SGHDT and YYEEEE. The CDR3 is 13 residues long. V was trimmed by 1 base and J by 7 bases, leaving 8 bases between them. The DNA of the CDR3 is TGTGCCAGCAGCTTGTGGAGGGGTGAAAAACTGTTTTTT. Protein product: CASSLWRGEKLFF.

The rearrangement links TRBV3-1 (or the pseudogene TRBV3-2) to TRBJ2-1, with 11 positions matching TRBD2. V trimming: 0 bases; J trimming: 4 bases; junction bases outside the gene matches: 8. This CDR3 is 18 amino acids long. Germline CDR1 is LGHDT and CDR2 is YNNKEL (reference sequence). DNA of the CDR3: TGTGCCAGCAGCCAAGATTGGCTAGCGGGGGGTAAATACAATGAGCAGTTCTTC. The encoded protein is CASSQDWLAGGKYNEQFF.

The chain links TRBV5-8 to TRBJ2-7; TRBD1 agrees at 12 bases. Trimming cost V 3 bases and J 4 bases; bases outside gene matches: 8. CDR3 length equals 16 residues. Germline CDR1 is SGHTS and CDR2 is YDEGEE. The DNA for the CDR3 is TGTGCCAGCAGCTCCCGTGGGACAGGGGGCGGGTACGAGCAGTACTTC. It is translated as CASSSRGTGGGYEQYF.

The chain recombines TRBV6-5 with TRBJ1-2; maybe TRBD1 (6 bases). CDR3 size: 15 residues. Germline assignment: CDR1 MNHEY and CDR2 SVGAGI. Trimming removed 0 bases at V and 4 bases at J, with 12 bases between. The CDR3 reads CASSYSDSAVYGYTF. CDR3 DNA: TGTGCCAGCAGTTACTCGGACAGTGCAGTCTATGGCTACACCTTC.